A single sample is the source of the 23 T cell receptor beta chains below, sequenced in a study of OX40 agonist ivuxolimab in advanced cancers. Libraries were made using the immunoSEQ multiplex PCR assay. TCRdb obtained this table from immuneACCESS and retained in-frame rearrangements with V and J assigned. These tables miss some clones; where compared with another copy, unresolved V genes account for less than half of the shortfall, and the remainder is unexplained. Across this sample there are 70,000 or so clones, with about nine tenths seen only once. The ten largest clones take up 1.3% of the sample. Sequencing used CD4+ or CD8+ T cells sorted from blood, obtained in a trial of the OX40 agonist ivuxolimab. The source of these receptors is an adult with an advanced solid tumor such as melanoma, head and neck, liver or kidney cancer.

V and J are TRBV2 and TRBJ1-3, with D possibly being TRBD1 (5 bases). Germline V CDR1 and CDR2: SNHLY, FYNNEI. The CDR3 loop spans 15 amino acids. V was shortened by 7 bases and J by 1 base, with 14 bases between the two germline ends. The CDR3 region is CASKNRRGSGNTIYF. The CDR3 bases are TGTGCCAGCAAGAACCGAAGGGGTTCTGGAAACACCATATATTTT.

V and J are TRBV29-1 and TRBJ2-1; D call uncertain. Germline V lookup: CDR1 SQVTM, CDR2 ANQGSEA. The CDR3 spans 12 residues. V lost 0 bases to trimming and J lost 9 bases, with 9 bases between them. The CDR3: CSVEESAVEQFF. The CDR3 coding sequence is TGCAGCGTTGAAGAGAGCGCGGTTGAGCAGTTCTTC.

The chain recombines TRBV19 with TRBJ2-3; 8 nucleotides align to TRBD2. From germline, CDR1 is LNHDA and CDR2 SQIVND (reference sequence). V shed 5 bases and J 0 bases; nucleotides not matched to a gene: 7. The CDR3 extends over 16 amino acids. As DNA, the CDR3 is TGTGCCAGTAGTTCCCGGGGGGGGCCCAGCACAGATACGCAGTATTTT. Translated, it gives CASSSRGGPSTDTQYF.

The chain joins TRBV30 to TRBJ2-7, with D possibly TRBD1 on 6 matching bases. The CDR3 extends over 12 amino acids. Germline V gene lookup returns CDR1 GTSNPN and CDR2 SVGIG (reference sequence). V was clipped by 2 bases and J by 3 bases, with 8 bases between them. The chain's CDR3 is CAWSLQGYEQYF. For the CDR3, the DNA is TGTGCCTGGAGTTTACAGGGCTACGAGCAGTACTTC.

DNA for the CDR3: TGTGCCAGTAGTATGGGGGGTAAGCGCAATCAGCCCCAGCATTTT. Its translation: CASSMGGKRNQPQHF. The V call is TRBV19, the J call TRBJ1-5, with a possible D match to TRBD1 (5 bases). The germline V and J ends were trimmed by 3 bases and 2 bases, with 11 bases remaining between them. Germline V gives CDR1 LNHDA, CDR2 SQIVND (reference sequence). The CDR3 extends over 15 amino acids.

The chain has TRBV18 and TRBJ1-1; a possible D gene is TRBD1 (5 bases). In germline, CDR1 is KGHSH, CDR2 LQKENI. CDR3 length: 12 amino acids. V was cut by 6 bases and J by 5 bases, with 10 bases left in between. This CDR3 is CASSPGRTEAFF. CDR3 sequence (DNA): TGTGCCAGCTCCCCAGGGCGAACTGAAGCTTTCTTT.

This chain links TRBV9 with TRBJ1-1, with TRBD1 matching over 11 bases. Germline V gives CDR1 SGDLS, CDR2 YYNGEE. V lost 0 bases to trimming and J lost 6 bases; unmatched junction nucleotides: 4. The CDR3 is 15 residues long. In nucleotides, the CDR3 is TGTGCCAGCAGCGTAGTTAAGGGACAGGGGGCTGAAGCTTTCTTT. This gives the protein CASSVVKGQGAEAFF.

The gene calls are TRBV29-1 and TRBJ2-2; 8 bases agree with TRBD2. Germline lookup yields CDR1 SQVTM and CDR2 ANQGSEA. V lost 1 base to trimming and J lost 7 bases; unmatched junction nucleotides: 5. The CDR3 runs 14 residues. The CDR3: CSVEGLAGVGELFF. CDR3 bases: TGCAGCGTTGAAGGGCTAGCGGGTGTCGGGGAGCTGTTTTTT.

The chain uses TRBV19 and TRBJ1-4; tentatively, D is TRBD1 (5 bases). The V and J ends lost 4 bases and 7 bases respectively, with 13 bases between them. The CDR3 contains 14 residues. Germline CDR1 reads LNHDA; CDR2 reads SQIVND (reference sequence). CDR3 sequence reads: CASSTAGGSEKLFF. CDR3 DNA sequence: TGTGCCAGTAGTACGGCCGGGGGTAGTGAAAAACTGTTTTTT.

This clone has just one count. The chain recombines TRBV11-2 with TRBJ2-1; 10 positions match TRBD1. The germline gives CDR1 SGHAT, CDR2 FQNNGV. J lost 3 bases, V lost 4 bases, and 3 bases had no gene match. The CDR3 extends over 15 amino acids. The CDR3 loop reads CASSSGTGVYNEQFF. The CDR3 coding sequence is TGTGCCAGCAGCTCCGGGACAGGGGTCTACAATGAGCAGTTCTTC.

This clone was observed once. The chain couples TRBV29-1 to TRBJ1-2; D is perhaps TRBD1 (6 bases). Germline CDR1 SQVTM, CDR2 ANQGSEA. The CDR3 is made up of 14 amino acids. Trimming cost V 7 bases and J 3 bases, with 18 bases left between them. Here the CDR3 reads CSANNPGHYYGYTF. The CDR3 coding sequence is TGCAGCGCCAATAATCCGGGACATTACTATGGCTACACCTTC.

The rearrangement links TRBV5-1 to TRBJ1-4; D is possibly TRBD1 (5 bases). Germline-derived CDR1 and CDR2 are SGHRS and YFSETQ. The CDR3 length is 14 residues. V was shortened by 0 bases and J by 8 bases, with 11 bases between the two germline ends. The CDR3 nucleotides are TGCGCCAGCAGCTTGGAAAGGAGGGGCGAAAAACTGTTTTTT. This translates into CASSLERRGEKLFF. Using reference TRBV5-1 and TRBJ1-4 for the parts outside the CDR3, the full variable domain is KAGVTQTPRYLIKTRGQQVTLSCSPISGHRSVSWYQQTPGQGLQFLFEYFSETQRNKGNFPGRFSGRQFSNSRSEMNVSTLELGDSALYLCASSLERRGEKLFFGSGTQLSVL.

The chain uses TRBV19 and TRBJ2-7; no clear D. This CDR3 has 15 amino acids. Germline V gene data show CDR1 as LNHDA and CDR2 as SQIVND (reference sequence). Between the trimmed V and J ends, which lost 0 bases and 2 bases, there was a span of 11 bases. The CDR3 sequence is CASSIDPLGTYEQYF. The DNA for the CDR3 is TGTGCCAGTAGTATAGACCCCCTCGGCACCTACGAGCAGTACTTC.

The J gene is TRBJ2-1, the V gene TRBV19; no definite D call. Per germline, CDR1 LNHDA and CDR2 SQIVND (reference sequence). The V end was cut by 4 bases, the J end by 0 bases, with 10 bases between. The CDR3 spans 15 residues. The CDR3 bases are TGTGCCAGTAGTAAAGTCCTGAGCTCCTACAATGAGCAGTTCTTC. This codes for CASSKVLSSYNEQFF.

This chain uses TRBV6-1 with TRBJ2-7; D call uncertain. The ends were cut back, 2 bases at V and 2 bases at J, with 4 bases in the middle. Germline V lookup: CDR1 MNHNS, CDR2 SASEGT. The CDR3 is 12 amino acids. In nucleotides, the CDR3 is TGTGCCAGCAGTGAAAAGGCCTACGAGCAGTACTTC. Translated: CASSEKAYEQYF.

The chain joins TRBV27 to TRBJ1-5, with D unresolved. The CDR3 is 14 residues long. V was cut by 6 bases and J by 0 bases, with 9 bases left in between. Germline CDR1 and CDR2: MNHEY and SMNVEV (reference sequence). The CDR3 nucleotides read TGTGCCAGCAGCCCGGGAGGTAGCAATCAGCCCCAGCATTTT. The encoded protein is CASSPGGSNQPQHF.

The CDR3 sequence is CASTRQGQPDQPQHF. The DNA of the CDR3 is TGTGCCAGTACCCGACAGGGACAGCCCGATCAGCCCCAGCATTTT. V usage is TRBV19 and J usage is TRBJ1-5; TRBD1 agrees at 7 bases. The V gene's germline CDR1 is LNHDA and CDR2 SQIVND (reference sequence). The CDR3 runs to 15 residues. V was pared by 7 bases and J by 5 bases, with 11 bases of the junction left unmatched. Supplemented by reference TRBV19 and TRBJ1-5, the full variable domain reads DGGITQSPKYLFRKEGQNVTLSCEQNLNHDAMYWYRQDPGQGLRLIYYSQIVNDFQKGDIAEGYSVSREKKESFPLTVTSAQKNPTAFYLCASTRQGQPDQPQHFGDGTRLSIL.

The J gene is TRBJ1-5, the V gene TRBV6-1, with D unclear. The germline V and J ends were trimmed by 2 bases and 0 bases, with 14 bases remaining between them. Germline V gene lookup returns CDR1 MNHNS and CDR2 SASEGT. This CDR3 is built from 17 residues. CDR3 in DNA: TGTGCCAGCAGTGAACGACTGGGGAAGAATAGCAATCAGCCCCAGCATTTT. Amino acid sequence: CASSERLGKNSNQPQHF.

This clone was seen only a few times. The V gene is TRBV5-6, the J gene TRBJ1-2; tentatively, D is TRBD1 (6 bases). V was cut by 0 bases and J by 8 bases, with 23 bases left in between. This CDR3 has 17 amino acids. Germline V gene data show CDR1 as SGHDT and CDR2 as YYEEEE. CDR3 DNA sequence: TGTGCCAGCAGCTTGGCGGGGGCGTCGATAGTGATGTGGGGCTACACCTTC. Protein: CASSLAGASIVMWGYTF.

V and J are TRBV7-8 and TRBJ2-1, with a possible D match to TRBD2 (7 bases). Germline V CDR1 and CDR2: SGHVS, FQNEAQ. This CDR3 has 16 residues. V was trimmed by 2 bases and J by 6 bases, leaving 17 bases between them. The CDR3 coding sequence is TGTGCCAGCAGCTTACGCGGGGGCAGGGTTGGCAATGAGCAGTTCTTC. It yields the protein CASSLRGGRVGNEQFF.

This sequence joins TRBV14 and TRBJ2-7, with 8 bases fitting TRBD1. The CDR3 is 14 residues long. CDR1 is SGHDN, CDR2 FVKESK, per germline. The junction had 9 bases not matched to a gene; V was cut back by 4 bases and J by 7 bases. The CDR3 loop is CASSRRTGLGEQYF. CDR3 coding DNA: TGTGCCAGCAGCCGACGGACAGGGCTGGGGGAGCAGTACTTC.

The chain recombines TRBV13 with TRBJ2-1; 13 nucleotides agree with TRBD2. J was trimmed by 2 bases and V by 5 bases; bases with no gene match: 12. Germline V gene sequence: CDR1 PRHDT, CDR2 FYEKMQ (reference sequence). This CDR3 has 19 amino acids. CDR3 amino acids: CASSPLTSGGETAYNEQFF. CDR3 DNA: TGTGCCAGCAGCCCGTTAACTAGCGGGGGGGAAACTGCCTACAATGAGCAGTTCTTC.

In DNA, the CDR3 is TGTGCCAGCAGGCTTAGGGGTTCCTACAATGAGCAGTTCTTC. Translated, it gives CASRLRGSYNEQFF. V usage is TRBV5-8 and J usage is TRBJ2-1; D is possibly TRBD1 (5 bases). Looked up from germline, CDR1 is SGHTS and CDR2 is YDEGEE. CDR3 length equals 14 residues. Trimming left V 5 bases short and J 1 base short, with 10 bases between. Full variable domain (remainder filled in from reference TRBV5-8 and TRBJ2-1): EAGVTQSPTHLIKTRGQQATLRCSPISGHTSVYWYQQALGLGLQFLLWYDEGEERNRGNFPPRFSGRQFPNYSSELNVNALELEDSALYLCASRLRGSYNEQFFGPGTRLTVL.